This entry is about one TCR beta chain. Germline and junction disagree at one end, which may indicate a read error. The sample comes from a study of tumor-infiltrating lymphocytes in primary liver carcinoma. The overall study: Regardless of tissue type, samples showed similar yields of roughly 3.5 to 7.13 million productive TCRbeta reads.

The investigators made TCR beta cDNA from about 0.45 ug total RNA, using a constant-region primer. Libraries for TCR beta were built through three nested multiplex PCR rounds, which together made up a slightly modified ARM-PCR procedure. The two initial PCR rounds, nine to eleven cycles each, used TRBV1-TRBV30 forward and C-beta reverse primers. TCRdb processed the multiplex PCR reads anew with MiXCR; each CDR3 protein has one entry. This sample has some 100,000 distinct CDR3 sequences, with 65% to 75% found just once. From roughly 18-30 mg of unsorted bulk tissue, DNA and RNA were co-extracted together. This CDR3 is built from 17 residues.

The chain joins TRBV12-3 or TRBV12-4 to TRBJ2-3; TRBD2 matches 9 bases. Sequencing input: liver tumor tissue from sampling region 2. Subset described: tumor region T2, inferior pole. The clonotype originates from a woman in her fifties or sixties with primary liver carcinoma and hepatitis B virus infection. The CDR3 nucleotides are TGTGCCAGCAGTTCAGAGTTACTAGCGGGCCCCCCGGATACGCAGTACTTT. Residues: CASSSELLAGPPDTQYF.